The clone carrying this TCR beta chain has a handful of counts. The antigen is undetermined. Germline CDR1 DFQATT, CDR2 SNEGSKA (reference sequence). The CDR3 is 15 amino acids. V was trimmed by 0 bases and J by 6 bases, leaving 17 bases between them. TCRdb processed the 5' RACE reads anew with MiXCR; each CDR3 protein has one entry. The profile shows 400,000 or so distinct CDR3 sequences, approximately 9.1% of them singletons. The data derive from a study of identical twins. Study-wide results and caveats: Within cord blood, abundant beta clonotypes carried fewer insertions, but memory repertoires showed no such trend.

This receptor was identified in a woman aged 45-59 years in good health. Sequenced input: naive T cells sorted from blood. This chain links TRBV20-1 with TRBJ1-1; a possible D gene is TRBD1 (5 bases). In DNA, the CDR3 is TGCAGTGCTAGAGATGGGTTGGGGCTTAACCCTGAAGCTTTCTTT. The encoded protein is CSARDGLGLNPEAFF.